One T cell receptor (beta chain) is described in this entry. Trimming cost V 5 bases and J 2 bases, with 15 bases left between them. The CDR3 spans 15 residues. Germline V gene data show CDR1 as LNHDA and CDR2 as SQIVND (reference sequence). The data are from a study of patients and donors after allogeneic stem cell transplantation. MiXCR, applied by TCRdb to the RT-PCR reads, yields one record per CDR3 protein. The sample lists over 5,500 distinct CDR3 sequences; 9.5% to 15% were seen once. The chain recombines TRBV19 with TRBJ1-1; D possibly corresponds to TRBD1 (5 bases). Sequencing was performed on blood, either unsorted or a sorted T cell fraction (not recorded which). This receptor was identified in a human donor who was either an allogeneic HSCT recipient or a stem cell or donor lymphocyte infusion donor (not recorded which). It is not recorded whose cells these are; they may come from a transplant donor. The CDR3 sequence: CASSPRGAFNTEAFF. The CDR3 DNA reads as TGTGCCAGTAGTCCCAGAGGGGCTTTTAACACTGAAGCTTTCTTT.